This TCR beta chain was profiled in a study of CD8 T cells in ankylosing spondylitis (dated by TCRdb to about 2017). General notes on the study: The study set out to find disease-linked TCR variants by profiling T cell receptor beta repertoires in ankylosing spondylitis patients and healthy donors. The full study cohort comprised about 25 ankylosing spondylitis patients and over 95 healthy donors. Peripheral blood was sampled, and synovial fluid was additionally collected from ankylosing spondylitis patients. Study-wide conclusions, independent of this receptor: Blood from ankylosing spondylitis patients appeared to be characterized by a TCR beta motif composed of 7 to 9 highly homologous amino acid variants. The disease-linked clones showed a CD8+ phenotype and occurred at relatively low frequencies in peripheral blood. Significant enrichment of the disease-linked clones was reported in matched synovial fluid samples from ankylosing spondylitis patients. Some motif variants had previously been reported in the synovial fluid and blood of reactive arthritis patients, which suggests shared mechanisms of disease initiation.

Data came from an Illumina MiSeq. TCR beta libraries were prepared by quantitative 5'-RACE with molecular barcodes. The paper's data handling went like this. Disease-linked TCR variants were identified with a new computational method built on a probabilistic model of VDJ rearrangement. Clones were called with MiXCR by TCRdb after fastp trimmed the public reads at Q25, and only in-frame beta chains were retained. Each entry merges the rows of one CDR3 protein and shows their most common DNA and genes. V and J calls and clone size were set by TCRdb, not the authors. This sample has roughly 30,000 distinct CDR3 sequences in its table, and 14% of those were observed once. The top ten hold 35% to 45% of the sample. With respect to this clonotype: The antigen this receptor binds is unknown. Base qualities are not recorded, but no much larger clone differs from it by a single base.

The source of this sequence is a male donor with ankylosing spondylitis or in good health (not recorded which). The sequencing input was blood.

The nucleotide sequence reads as follows: TGTGCCAGCAGTCGGATCGGGTCGGGCTACAATGAGCAGTTCTTC. Its product reads: CASSRIGSGYNEQFF. The rearrangement combines TRBV27 with TRBJ2-1; too little of a D gene remains to name it. The cysteine opens and the phenylalanine closes a CDR3 of 15 amino acids. CDR3 DNA only is kept here, 45 bases in frame from base 1. The germline V gene (reference sequence) yields MNHEY for CDR1 and SMNVEV for CDR2. V is clipped by 5 bases and J by 3 bases, and the sequence between their germline boundaries is 14 bases long.